These 19 T cell receptor beta chains originate from one sample sequenced in a study of blood T cell repertoires in COVID-19. Sequencing used immunoSEQ multiplex PCR; TCRdb keeps in-frame clones, though not all of them. The table has fewer than 250,000 clones, about 86% seen once. The sequenced sample was PBMCs or T cells enriched from blood (not recorded which). Receptor source: a woman aged 35 to 49 with acute COVID-19.

CDR3 in amino acids: CASSPGTGRNEQFF. The DNA for the CDR3 is TGCGCCAGCAGCCCCGGGACAGGGCGAAATGAGCAGTTCTTC. The chain combines TRBV5-1 with TRBJ2-1; 9 bases map to TRBD1. J lost 7 bases, V lost 4 bases, and 6 bases had no gene match. This CDR3 spans 14 amino acids. Germline V CDR1 and CDR2: SGHRS, YFSETQ.

The genes are TRBV2 and TRBJ1-1; D might be TRBD1 (5 bases). The germline V gene has CDR1 SNHLY and CDR2 FYNNEI. V was clipped by 3 bases and J by 5 bases, with 13 bases between them. The CDR3 runs to 14 residues. The CDR3 here is CASSEWGFGTEAFF. The CDR3 nucleotides read TGTGCCAGCAGTGAGTGGGGCTTCGGGACTGAAGCTTTCTTT.

The chain recombines TRBV3-1 (or the pseudogene TRBV3-2) with TRBJ1-1; TRBD1 might be the D (5 bases). CDR3 length: 14 residues. Trimming shortened V by 5 bases and J by 1 base, and 11 bases separated the two germline ends. Germline-derived CDR1 and CDR2 are LGHDT and YNNKEL (reference sequence). The CDR3 sequence: CASSAGKSNTEAFF. The DNA of the CDR3 is TGTGCCAGCAGCGCAGGGAAATCGAACACTGAAGCTTTCTTT.

This chain uses TRBV24-1 with TRBJ1-5; D may be TRBD1 (5 bases). The CDR3 length is 15 residues. The ends were cut back, 3 bases at V and 4 bases at J, with 12 bases in the middle. Germline assignment: CDR1 KGHDR and CDR2 SFDVKD. CDR3 DNA sequence: TGTGCCACCAGTGATGAACGGGGGGGAAATCAGCCCCAGCATTTT. Translated, it gives CATSDERGGNQPQHF.

This clone is a singleton in its sample. Other nucleotide sequences from this sample produce the same CDR3. This sequence joins TRBV28 and TRBJ1-5; 10 nucleotides match TRBD1. CDR3 length equals 14 residues. Trimming took 6 bases from V and 6 from J; bases not matched to a gene: 5. Germline V gene lookup returns CDR1 MDHEN and CDR2 SYDVKM. In DNA, the CDR3 is TGTGCCAGCAGACCTGGACAGGGGGGTCAGCCCCAGCATTTT. It translates to CASRPGQGGQPQHF.

With regard to this clone: Other DNA sequences within the sample encode an identical CDR3. The gene calls are TRBV27 and TRBJ2-1; TRBD1 matches at 11 bases. V shed 2 bases, J shed 7 bases, and the junction held 1 base outside the gene matches. CDR1 MNHEY and CDR2 SMNVEV come from the germline V gene (reference sequence). The CDR3 is 14 amino acids. CDR3 sequence (DNA): TGTGCCAGCAGTTTAGGGACAGGGGGGAATGAGCAGTTCTTC. As protein: CASSLGTGGNEQFF.

The chain is built from TRBV3-1 (or the pseudogene TRBV3-2) and TRBJ2-2; the D gene is possibly TRBD2 (6 bases). CDR1 LGHDT and CDR2 YNNKEL come from the germline V gene (reference sequence). The V gene lost 3 bases and the J gene lost 5 bases, with 16 bases spanning the gap. CDR3 size: 16 residues. This chain's CDR3 is CASSHPTRALTGELFF. The CDR3 DNA reads as TGTGCCAGCAGCCACCCGACTAGGGCGTTGACCGGGGAGCTGTTTTTT.

This clone turned up a few times. The chain carries TRBV10-2 and TRBJ2-3; TRBD2 matches at 12 bases. V lost 6 bases to trimming and J lost 5 bases; unmatched junction nucleotides: 9. The CDR3 is 16 amino acids. Germline CDR1 is WSHSY and CDR2 is SAAADI. The CDR3 nucleotides are TGCGCCAGCAGATATGGTGCTAGCGGGGGGGGAGATACGCAGTATTTT. The encoded protein is CASRYGASGGGDTQYF.

V usage is TRBV20-1 and J usage is TRBJ1-2, with 8 bases identical to TRBD1. The CDR3 covers 14 residues. Trimming removed 3 bases from V and 4 bases from J; junction bases left unmatched: 7. From germline, CDR1 is DFQATT and CDR2 SNEGSKA (reference sequence). The CDR3 nucleotides read TGCAGTGCTAGTGGACAGGGACCTTTCTATGGCTACACCTTC. It yields the protein CSASGQGPFYGYTF.

The V and J genes are TRBV14 and TRBJ2-1, with TRBD2 matching over 12 bases. V lost 0 bases to trimming and J lost 8 bases; unmatched junction nucleotides: 11. The CDR3 totals 18 residues. From germline, CDR1 is SGHDN and CDR2 FVKESK. The CDR3 nucleotides are TGTGCCAGCAGCCAAGACCAGGCGACTAGCGGGAGATTCGATGAGCAGTTCTTC. This codes for CASSQDQATSGRFDEQFF.

The chain joins TRBV2 to TRBJ2-3, with TRBD1 as a possible D gene (6 bases). The V gene lost 8 bases and the J gene lost 1 base, with 16 bases spanning the gap. CDR1 is SNHLY and CDR2 is FYNNEI in the germline V gene. The CDR3 is 15 residues long. The CDR3 DNA sequence: TGTGCCAGCTCCCCAGGGGAGAGGGGCACAGATACGCAGTATTTT. Its translation: CASSPGERGTDTQYF. Full variable domain (remainder filled in from reference TRBV2 and TRBJ2-3): EPEVTQTPSHQVTQMGQEVILRCVPISNHLYFYWYRQILGQKVEFLVSFYNNEISEKSEIFDDQFSVERPDGSNFTLKIRSTKLEDSAMYFCASSPGERGTDTQYFGPGTRLTVL.

This chain links TRBV4-3 with TRBJ2-2, with 8 bases lining up with TRBD1. The CDR3 length is 16 residues. J lost 1 base, V lost 4 bases, and 5 bases had no gene match. CDR1 LGHNA and CDR2 YSLEER come from the germline V gene. The CDR3 DNA reads as TGCGCCAGCAGCCTTCTGGGGACAGGGAACACCGGGGAGCTGTTTTTT. Encoded protein: CASSLLGTGNTGELFF.

This clone was recorded only once. The chain combines TRBV7-6 with TRBJ1-5; tentatively, D is TRBD1 (6 bases). This CDR3 has 17 residues. The V end was cut by 2 bases, the J end by 2 bases, with 16 bases between. Per germline, CDR1 SGHVS and CDR2 FNYEAQ. CDR3 protein: CASSLNQRTVGNQPQHF. CDR3 sequence (DNA): TGTGCCAGCAGCTTAAACCAGAGGACAGTTGGCAATCAGCCCCAGCATTTT.

The rearrangement links TRBV2 to TRBJ2-2, with D possibly matching TRBD2 (5 bases). This CDR3 is 14 amino acids long. Trimming removed 6 bases from V and 2 bases from J, with 10 bases in between. Per germline, CDR1 SNHLY and CDR2 FYNNEI. Here the CDR3 DNA reads TGTGCCAGCAGACTAGAGGGAAACACCGGGGAGCTGTTTTTT. Translating gives CASRLEGNTGELFF.

The chain uses TRBV19 and TRBJ2-1; 10 nucleotides line up with TRBD1. CDR3 length equals 17 residues. J gave up 2 bases and V 2 bases, and 6 bases lay outside the gene matches. The V gene's germline CDR1 is LNHDA and CDR2 SQIVND (reference sequence). CDR3: CASSISLDRGPYNEQFF. In DNA form, the CDR3 reads TGTGCCAGTAGTATAAGTCTCGACAGGGGGCCCTACAATGAGCAGTTCTTC.

This sequence joins TRBV19 and TRBJ2-1; 7 bases line up with TRBD1. Germline assignment: CDR1 LNHDA and CDR2 SQIVND (reference sequence). The V and J ends lost 5 bases and 4 bases, in that order; junction bases with no gene match: 8. The CDR3 is made up of 15 amino acids. CDR3 protein: CASSGQAKIYNEQFF. The CDR3, as DNA: TGTGCCAGTAGTGGACAGGCCAAAATTTACAATGAGCAGTTCTTC.

The rearrangement uses TRBV14 and TRBJ2-7; 9 positions match TRBD1. CDR1 and CDR2 (germline): SGHDN, FVKESK. J gave up 5 bases and V 4 bases, and 15 bases lay outside the gene matches. The CDR3 is made up of 17 amino acids. Here the CDR3 DNA reads TGTGCCAGCAGCCCAGCCCTTTACCGGGACAGGGCCCACGAGCAGTACTTC. Amino acid sequence: CASSPALYRDRAHEQYF.

The gene calls are TRBV10-3 and TRBJ2-7; 8 bases match TRBD2. CDR3 length equals 13 residues. Trimming took 11 bases from V and 1 from J; bases not matched to a gene: 7. Per the germline V gene, CDR1 is ENHRY and CDR2 is SYGVKD. The CDR3 here is CAASSGPSYEQYF. The DNA of the CDR3 is TGTGCCGCATCTAGCGGGCCATCCTACGAGCAGTACTTC.

The gene calls are TRBV9 and TRBJ2-2, with D tentatively TRBD2 (6 bases). This CDR3 region has 13 residues. Per the germline V gene, CDR1 is SGDLS and CDR2 is YYNGEE. V was shortened by 7 bases and J by 8 bases, with 15 bases between the two germline ends. In DNA form, the CDR3 reads TGTGCCAGCGCCTGGTCGGGAGTTGGGGAGCTGTTTTTT. This codes for CASAWSGVGELFF.